This paragraph covers one T cell receptor (beta chain) sequence. The sample comes from a study of post-analysis software for immune sequencing data. The authors incorporated unique molecular identifiers into the TCR beta cDNA libraries. Input populations of about 0.95 to 11 million T cells gave rise to around 500,000 cDNA molecules. TCRdb re-called the PCR reads with MiXCR, one entry per CDR3 protein. This sample yields about 800,000 distinct CDR3 sequences, of which roughly 27% are seen a single time; more than 0.45% belongs to the top ten. The receptor was derived from a girl aged 5-17 years with multiple sclerosis. Sequencing used blood.

This CDR3 is CASSHGGLEQFF. The CDR3 DNA is TGTGCCAGCAGCCACGGCGGACTGGAGCAGTTCTTC. The chain employs TRBV27 and TRBJ2-1; D is possibly TRBD2 (5 bases). Looked up from germline, CDR1 is MNHEY and CDR2 is SMNVEV (reference sequence). V lost 6 bases, J lost 10 bases, and 13 bases lay in between. The CDR3 spans 12 residues.